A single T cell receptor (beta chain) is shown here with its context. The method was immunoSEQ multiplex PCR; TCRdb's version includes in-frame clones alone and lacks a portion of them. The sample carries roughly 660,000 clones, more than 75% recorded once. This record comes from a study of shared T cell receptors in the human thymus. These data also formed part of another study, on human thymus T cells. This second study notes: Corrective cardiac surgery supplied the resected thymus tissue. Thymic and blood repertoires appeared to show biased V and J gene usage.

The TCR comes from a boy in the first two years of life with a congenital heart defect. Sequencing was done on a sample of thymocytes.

The CDR3 DNA reads as TGTGCCAGCAGTTTCGGGGTACAGGGGAACTATGGCTACACCTTC. Its protein product is CASSFGVQGNYGYTF. The V call is TRBV6-5, the J call TRBJ1-2; 7 positions agree with TRBD1. The length of the CDR3 is 15 residues. With V trimmed by 4 bases and J by 2 bases, 7 bases remained unmatched. The germline V gene encodes CDR1 MNHEY and CDR2 SVGAGI.